This T cell receptor (beta chain) was identified during a study of T cell repertoires in cytomegalovirus infection. Points from the study as a whole: There were carriers of CMV plus the relevant HLA, and cumulative public TCR beta family frequency identified them. Dominant in the ex vivo response were TCR beta clonotypes restricted by HLA-C and specific for CMV.

Only a few counts were recorded for this clonotype. Its target is unknown. V dropped 4 bases and J dropped 3; count of bases not matched to a gene: 13. The CDR3 is made up of 19 amino acids. In germline, CDR1 is SGHVS, CDR2 FQNEAQ. A single record per CDR3 protein comes from TCRdb applying MiXCR to the reads. The repertoire includes roughly 500,000 distinct CDR3 sequences, roughly a third of them detected once, and roughly a sixth sits in the top ten. The input for sequencing was cultured PBMCs, taken from culture after CMV antigen stimulation. The rearrangement links TRBV7-8 to TRBJ2-7, with 15 bases aligning to TRBD2. The clonotype was recovered from a human donor in good health (CMV status not recorded). Some clones in this sample may be carry-over from other donors' samples. The CDR3 region has the DNA TGTGCCAGCAGCTCCGGACTAGCGGGAGGGCAAGAGGTGCTCTACGAGCAGTACTTC. Translating gives CASSSGLAGGQEVLYEQYF.